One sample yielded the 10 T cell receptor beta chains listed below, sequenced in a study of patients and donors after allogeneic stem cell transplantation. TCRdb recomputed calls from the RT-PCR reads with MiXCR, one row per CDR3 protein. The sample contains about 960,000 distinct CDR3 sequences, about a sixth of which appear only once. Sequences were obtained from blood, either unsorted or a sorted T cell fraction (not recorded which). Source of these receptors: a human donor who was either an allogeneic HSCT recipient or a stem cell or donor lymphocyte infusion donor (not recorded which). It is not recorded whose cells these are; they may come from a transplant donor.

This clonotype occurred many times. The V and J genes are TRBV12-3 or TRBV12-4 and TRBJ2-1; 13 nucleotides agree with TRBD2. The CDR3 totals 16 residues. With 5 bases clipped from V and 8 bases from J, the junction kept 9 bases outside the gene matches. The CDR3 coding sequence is TGTGCCAGCAGTCTAGGGACTAGCGGGACTGGACATGAGCAGTTCTTC. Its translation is CASSLGTSGTGHEQFF.

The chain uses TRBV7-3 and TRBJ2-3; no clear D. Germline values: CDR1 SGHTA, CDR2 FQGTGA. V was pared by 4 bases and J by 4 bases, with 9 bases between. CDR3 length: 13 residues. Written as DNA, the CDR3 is TGTGCCAGCAGCTCCTATATATCAGATACGCAGTATTTT. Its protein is CASSSYISDTQYF. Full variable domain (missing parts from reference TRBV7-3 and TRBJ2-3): GAGVSQTPSNKVTEKGKYVELRCDPISGHTALYWYRQSLGQGPEFLIYFQGTGAADDSGLPNDRFFAVRPEGSVSTLKIQRTERGDSAVYLCASSSYISDTQYFGPGTRLTVL.

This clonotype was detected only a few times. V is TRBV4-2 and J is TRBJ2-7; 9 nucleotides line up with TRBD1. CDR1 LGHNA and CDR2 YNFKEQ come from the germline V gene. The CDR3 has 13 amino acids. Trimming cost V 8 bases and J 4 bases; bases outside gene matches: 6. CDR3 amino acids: CASGPGQGYEQYF. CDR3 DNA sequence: TGTGCCAGCGGGCCGGGACAGGGTTACGAGCAGTACTTC.

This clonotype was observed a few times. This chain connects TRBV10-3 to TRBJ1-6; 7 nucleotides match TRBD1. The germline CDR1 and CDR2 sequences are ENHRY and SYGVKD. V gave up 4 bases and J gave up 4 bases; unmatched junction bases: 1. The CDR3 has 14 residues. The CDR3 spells CAISADRYNSPLHF. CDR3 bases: TGTGCCATCAGTGCGGACAGGTATAATTCACCCCTCCACTTT.

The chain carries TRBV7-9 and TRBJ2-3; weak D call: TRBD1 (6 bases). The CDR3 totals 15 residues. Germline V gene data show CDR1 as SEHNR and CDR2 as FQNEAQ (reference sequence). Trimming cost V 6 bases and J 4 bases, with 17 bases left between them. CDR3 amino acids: CASRKGHRSPDTQYF. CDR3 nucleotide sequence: TGTGCCAGCAGGAAGGGACACAGGAGCCCAGATACGCAGTATTTT. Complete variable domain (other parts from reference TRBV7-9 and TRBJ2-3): DTGVSQNPRHKITKRGQNVTFRCDPISEHNRLYWYRQTLGQGPEFLTYFQNEAQLEKSRLLSDRFSAERPKGSFSTLEIQRTEQGDSAMYLCASRKGHRSPDTQYFGPGTRLTVL.

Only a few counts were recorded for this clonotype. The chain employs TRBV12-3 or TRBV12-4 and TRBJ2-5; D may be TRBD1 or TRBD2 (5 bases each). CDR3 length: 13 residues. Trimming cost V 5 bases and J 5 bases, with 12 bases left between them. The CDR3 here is CASSHGTRETQYF. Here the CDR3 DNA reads TGTGCCAGCAGTCACGGGACGCGGGAGACCCAGTACTTC.

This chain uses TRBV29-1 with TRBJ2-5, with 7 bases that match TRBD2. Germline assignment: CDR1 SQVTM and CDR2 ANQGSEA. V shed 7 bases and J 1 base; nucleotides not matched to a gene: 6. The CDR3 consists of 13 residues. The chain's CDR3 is CSGDGGTQETQYF. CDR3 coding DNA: TGCAGCGGCGACGGGGGGACCCAAGAGACCCAGTACTTC.

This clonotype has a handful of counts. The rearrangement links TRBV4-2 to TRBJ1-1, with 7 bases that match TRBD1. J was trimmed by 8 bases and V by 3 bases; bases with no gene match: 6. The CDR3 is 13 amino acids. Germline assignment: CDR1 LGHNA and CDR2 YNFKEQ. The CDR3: CASSHDLTGEAFF. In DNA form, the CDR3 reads TGTGCCAGCAGCCATGATTTGACAGGGGAAGCTTTCTTT.

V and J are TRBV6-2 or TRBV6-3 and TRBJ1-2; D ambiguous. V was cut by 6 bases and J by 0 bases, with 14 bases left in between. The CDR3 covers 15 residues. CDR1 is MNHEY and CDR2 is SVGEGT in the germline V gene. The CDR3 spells CASSRDDRANYGYTF. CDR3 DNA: TGTGCCAGCAGCCGGGATGACCGAGCTAACTATGGCTACACCTTC.

This chain's CDR3 is CSAPLETQYF. DNA for the CDR3: TGCAGTGCCCCCCTAGAGACCCAGTACTTC. The chain combines TRBV20-1 with TRBJ2-5; D call uncertain. Germline V CDR1 and CDR2: DFQATT, SNEGSKA (reference sequence). V shed 6 bases and J shed 4 bases, with 6 bases lying between them. The CDR3 extends over 10 amino acids.